The 15 T cell receptor beta chains below were found in one sample sequenced in a study of T-cell reconstitution after alpha-beta-depleted transplantation in children. Preparation of the TCRbeta library was carried out with unique molecular identifiers. MiXCR, applied by TCRdb to the PCR reads, yields one record per CDR3 protein. The table shows 98,000 or so distinct CDR3 sequences, with approximately 6% occurring only once. Sequenced material: PBMCs, mostly from graft donor cells, taken 360 days after TCRalphabeta/CD19-depleted stem cell transplant. All receptors derive from a male patient between 2 and 10 years old who had a stem cell transplant for acute lymphoblastic leukemia, so the T cells may come from the graft donor.

Ten or more counts support this clonotype. This chain connects TRBV9 to TRBJ1-1; possible D gene TRBD1, 5 bases. This CDR3 has 17 amino acids. V was trimmed by 0 bases and J by 0 bases, leaving 15 bases between them. Germline CDR1 and CDR2: SGDLS and YYNGEE. CDR3 amino acids: CASSVDGGTIMNTEAFF. The CDR3 DNA follows: TGTGCCAGCAGCGTAGACGGGGGGACGATCATGAACACTGAAGCTTTCTTT.

The rearrangement links TRBV29-1 to TRBJ2-3; 12 nucleotides match TRBD2. The CDR3 sequence is 17 residues long. Germline CDR1 is SQVTM and CDR2 is ANQGSEA. The trim removed 0 bases at V and 3 bases at J, leaving 7 bases unmatched. CDR3 sequence reads: CSVEDSSGGALTDTQYF. In DNA, the CDR3 is TGCAGCGTTGAAGATTCTAGCGGGGGGGCCTTGACAGATACGCAGTATTTT.

The chain couples TRBV9 to TRBJ2-6; D may be TRBD2 (6 bases). V lost 7 bases to trimming and J lost 0 bases, with 11 bases between them. The CDR3 is 15 amino acids. Germline assignment: CDR1 SGDLS and CDR2 YYNGEE. DNA for the CDR3: TGTGCCAGCGGGTCAGCGGGCTCTGGGGCCAACGTCCTGACTTTC. Encoded protein: CASGSAGSGANVLTF. The full variable domain, with the rest looked up from reference TRBV9 and TRBJ2-6, is DSGVTQTPKHLITATGQRVTLRCSPRSGDLSVYWYQQSLDQGLQFLIQYYNGEERAKGNILERFSAQQFPDLHSELNLSSLELGDSALYFCASGSAGSGANVLTFGAGSRLTVL.

This clonotype has at least ten counts. V usage is TRBV9 and J usage is TRBJ2-7; possibly TRBD2 for D (6 bases). Trimming shortened V by 4 bases and J by 6 bases, and 14 bases separated the two germline ends. The CDR3 runs to 13 residues. Looked up from germline, CDR1 is SGDLS and CDR2 is YYNGEE. Here the CDR3 DNA reads TGTGCCAGCAGCCCATGGGACTTGCGCGAGCAGTACTTC. Its translation is CASSPWDLREQYF.

This clonotype was observed many times. The V gene is TRBV4-3, the J gene TRBJ1-1; weak D call: TRBD1 (5 bases). The CDR3 length is 14 residues. Germline V gene lookup returns CDR1 LGHNA and CDR2 YSLEER. The V end lost 5 bases, the J end lost 0 bases, and 10 bases lay between the germline ends. CDR3 amino acids: CASSGGTVNTEAFF. For the CDR3, the DNA is TGCGCCAGCAGCGGCGGGACGGTGAACACTGAAGCTTTCTTT.

This clonotype was detected many times. V is TRBV24-1 and J is TRBJ1-4; 7 bases fit TRBD1. CDR3 length equals 15 residues. Per germline, CDR1 KGHDR and CDR2 SFDVKD. The V and J ends lost 4 bases and 0 bases, in that order; junction bases with no gene match: 1. CDR3 residues: CATSEGQATNEKLFF. CDR3 in DNA: TGTGCCACCAGTGAAGGACAGGCAACTAATGAAAAACTGTTTTTT.

This clonotype was picked up many times. This sequence joins TRBV28 and TRBJ1-1; D ambiguous. V shed 3 bases and J shed 0 bases, with 8 bases lying between them. This CDR3 has 14 residues. CDR1 is MDHEN and CDR2 is SYDVKM in the germline V gene. The CDR3, as DNA: TGTGCCAGCAGTTTTGAGGCCGTGAACACTGAAGCTTTCTTT. Its translation is CASSFEAVNTEAFF.

This clonotype occurred many times. This chain connects TRBV5-1 to TRBJ2-7; 10 nucleotides match TRBD1. Germline lookup yields CDR1 SGHRS and CDR2 YFSETQ. The CDR3 contains 15 residues. V dropped 4 bases and J dropped 1; count of bases not matched to a gene: 5. The CDR3 is CASSLGQGVSYEQYF. CDR3 DNA: TGCGCCAGCAGCCTAGGACAGGGGGTGTCCTACGAGCAGTACTTC.

This clonotype occurred a few times. As DNA, the CDR3 is TGCGCCAGCAGCTGGGGGGCTTACAGGGCCCTATCCTCCTACGAGCAGTACTTC. As protein: CASSWGAYRALSSYEQYF. This sequence joins TRBV5-1 and TRBJ2-7, with D perhaps being TRBD1 or TRBD2 (6 bases each). The ends were cut back, 3 bases at V and 0 bases at J, with 22 bases in the middle. Germline V gives CDR1 SGHRS, CDR2 YFSETQ. This CDR3 comprises 18 residues.

This clonotype was counted at least ten times. The chain joins TRBV7-9 to TRBJ2-7; D is ambiguous. The CDR3 is 13 residues long. The germline V and J ends were trimmed by 3 bases and 6 bases, with 12 bases remaining between them. Germline loops: CDR1 SEHNR, CDR2 FQNEAQ (reference sequence). The CDR3 is CASSFYGPGEQYF. The CDR3 DNA reads TGTGCCAGCAGCTTCTATGGGCCTGGCGAGCAGTACTTC. Using reference TRBV7-9 and TRBJ2-7 for the parts outside the CDR3, the full variable domain is DTGVSQNPRHKITKRGQNVTFRCDPISEHNRLYWYRQTLGQGPEFLTYFQNEAQLEKSRLLSDRFSAERPKGSFSTLEIQRTEQGDSAMYLCASSFYGPGEQYFGPGTRLTVT.

This rearrangement joins TRBV25-1 to TRBJ2-3; D might be TRBD2 (7 bases). The CDR3 contains 16 residues. The germline V gene has CDR1 MGHDK and CDR2 SYGVNS. The V gene lost 5 bases and the J gene lost 0 bases, with 15 bases spanning the gap. The CDR3 loop reads CASSPKGGGSTDTQYF. The CDR3 DNA is TGTGCCAGCAGTCCGAAGGGGGGGGGAAGCACAGATACGCAGTATTTT.

This clonotype showed up just a few times. The chain recombines TRBV28 with TRBJ2-1; a possible D gene is TRBD1 (5 bases). With 2 bases removed from V and 7 bases from J, the gap between germline ends came to 18 bases. The CDR3 is 16 amino acids. Germline V gives CDR1 MDHEN, CDR2 SYDVKM. CDR3 nucleotide sequence: TGTGCCAGCAGTTTAGTCCTTCGAAGGGGCCGAAATGAGCAGTTCTTC. It specifies CASSLVLRRGRNEQFF.

This clonotype was recorded at least ten times. The chain has TRBV15 and TRBJ1-2; D gene ambiguous. The CDR3 runs to 15 residues. V dropped 1 base and J dropped 4 bases, with 13 bases sitting between them. CDR1 is LNHNV, CDR2 YYDKDF, per germline (reference sequence). CDR3 amino acids: CATSRVFGPPYGYTF. The CDR3 DNA reads as TGTGCCACCAGCAGAGTATTTGGACCGCCCTATGGCTACACCTTC.

This clonotype has a handful of counts. The V call is TRBV18, the J call TRBJ1-2, with D unclear. Germline CDR1 and CDR2: KGHSH and LQKENI. The CDR3 spans 14 residues. The V end was cut by 2 bases, the J end by 2 bases, with 9 bases between. The CDR3 loop reads CASSPSTVNYGYTF. The CDR3, as DNA: TGTGCCAGCTCACCATCCACGGTGAACTATGGCTACACCTTC.

This clonotype has only a few counts. The genes are TRBV4-3 and TRBJ2-7, with D unresolved. CDR1 and CDR2 from the germline V gene are LGHNA and YSLEER. The V end was cut by 0 bases, the J end by 2 bases, with 11 bases between. The CDR3 has 15 amino acids. The CDR3 region is CASSQEPISAYEQYF. CDR3 nucleotides: TGCGCCAGCAGCCAAGAACCAATCAGTGCCTACGAGCAGTACTTC.